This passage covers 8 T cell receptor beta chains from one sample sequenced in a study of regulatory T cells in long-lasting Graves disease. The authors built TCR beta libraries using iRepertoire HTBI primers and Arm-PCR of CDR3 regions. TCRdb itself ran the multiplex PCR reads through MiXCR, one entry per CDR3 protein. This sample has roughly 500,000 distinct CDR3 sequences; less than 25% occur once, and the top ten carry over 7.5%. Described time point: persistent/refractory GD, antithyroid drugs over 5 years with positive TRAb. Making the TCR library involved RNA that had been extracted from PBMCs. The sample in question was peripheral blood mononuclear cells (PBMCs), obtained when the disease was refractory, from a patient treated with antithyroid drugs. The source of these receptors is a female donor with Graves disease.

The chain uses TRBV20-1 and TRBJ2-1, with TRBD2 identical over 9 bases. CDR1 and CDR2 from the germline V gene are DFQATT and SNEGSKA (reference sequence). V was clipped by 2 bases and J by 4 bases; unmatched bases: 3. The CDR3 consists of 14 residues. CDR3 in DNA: TGCAGTGCTAGACTAGCGGGGAGATACAATGAGCAGTTCTTC. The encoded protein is CSARLAGRYNEQFF.

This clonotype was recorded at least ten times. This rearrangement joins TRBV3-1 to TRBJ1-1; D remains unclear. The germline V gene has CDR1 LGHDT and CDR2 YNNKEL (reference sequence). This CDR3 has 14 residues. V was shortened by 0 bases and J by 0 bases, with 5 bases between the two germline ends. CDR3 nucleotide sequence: TGTGCCAGCAGCCAAGATCCCGTGAACACTGAAGCTTTCTTT. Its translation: CASSQDPVNTEAFF.

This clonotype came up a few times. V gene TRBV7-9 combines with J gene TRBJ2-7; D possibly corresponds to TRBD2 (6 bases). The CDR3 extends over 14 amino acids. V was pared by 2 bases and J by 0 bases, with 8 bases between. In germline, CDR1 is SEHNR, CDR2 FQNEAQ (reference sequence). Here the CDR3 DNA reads TGTGCCAGCAGCTTATGGGACTTCTCCTACGAGCAGTACTTC. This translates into CASSLWDFSYEQYF.

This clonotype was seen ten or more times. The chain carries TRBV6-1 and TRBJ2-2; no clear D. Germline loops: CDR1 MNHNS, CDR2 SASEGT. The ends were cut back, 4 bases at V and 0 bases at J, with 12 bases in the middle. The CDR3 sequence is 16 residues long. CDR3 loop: CASSGRPGTNTGELFF. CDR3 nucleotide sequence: TGTGCCAGCAGTGGACGGCCGGGCACGAACACCGGGGAGCTGTTTTTT.

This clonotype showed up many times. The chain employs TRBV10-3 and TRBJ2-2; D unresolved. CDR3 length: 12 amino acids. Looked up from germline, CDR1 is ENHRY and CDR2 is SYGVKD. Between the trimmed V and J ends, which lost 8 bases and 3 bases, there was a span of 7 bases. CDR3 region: CAISRDTGELFF. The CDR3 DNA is TGTGCCATCTCAAGGGACACCGGGGAGCTGTTTTTT.

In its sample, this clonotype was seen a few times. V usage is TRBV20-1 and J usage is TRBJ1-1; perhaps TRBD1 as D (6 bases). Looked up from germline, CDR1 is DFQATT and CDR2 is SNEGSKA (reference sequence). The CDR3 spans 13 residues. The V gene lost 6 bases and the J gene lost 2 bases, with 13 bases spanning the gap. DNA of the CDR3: TGCAGTGCCTCAGACAGGCCAAACACTGAAGCTTTCTTT. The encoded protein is CSASDRPNTEAFF.

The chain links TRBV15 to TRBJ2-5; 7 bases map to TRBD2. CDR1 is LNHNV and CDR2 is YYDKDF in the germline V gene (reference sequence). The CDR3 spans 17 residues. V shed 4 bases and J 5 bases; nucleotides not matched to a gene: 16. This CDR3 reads CATSKMGGGFSEETQYF. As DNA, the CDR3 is TGTGCCACCAGCAAAATGGGGGGGGGGTTTAGTGAGGAGACCCAGTACTTC.

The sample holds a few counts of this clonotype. The CDR3 nucleotides read TGTGCCAGCAGTTTACAGGGTGAGAACACTGAAGCTTTCTTT. It yields the protein CASSLQGENTEAFF. The chain employs TRBV6-2 or TRBV6-3 and TRBJ1-1, with D perhaps matching TRBD1 (6 bases). V lost 4 bases, J lost 1 base, and 10 bases lay in between. This CDR3 comprises 14 residues. Germline assignment: CDR1 MNHEY and CDR2 SVGEGT.